Sequencing of this TCR beta chain was carried out in a study of blood T cell repertoires in COVID-19. Looking at the study overall: Samples representing acute and convalescent COVID-19 were sourced from the United States, Italy and Spain. The cDNA or gDNA used as material had been derived from T cells, B-cell-depleted T cells, or PBMCs.

Per the authors' pipeline: Scientists estimated how many nucleated cells there were by amplifying reference gene primers. Generated by immunoSEQ multiplex PCR, the TCRdb table keeps only in-frame clones and is missing some. The DNA was the basis for D and trimming; V, J and clone size are from that table. The sample shows about 48,000 clones, approximately 80% of them seen only once. The material sequenced was peripheral blood. This TCR was recovered from a human donor with active or convalescent COVID-19. The donor label of this sample is uncertain.

CDR3 DNA: TGTGCCAGTAGTATAGATCGACAGGTTTCGCGCTATGGCTACACCTTC. Its protein is CASSIDRQVSRYGYTF. The V gene is TRBV19, the J gene TRBJ1-2; possibly TRBD1 for D (6 bases). Germline CDR1 LNHDA, CDR2 SQIVND (reference sequence). The CDR3 has 16 amino acids. Deletions cut 0 bases from V and 4 bases from J, with 15 bases between. The full variable domain, its missing parts supplied by reference TRBV19 and TRBJ1-2, is DGGITQSPKYLFRKEGQNVTLSCEQNLNHDAMYWYRQDPGQGLRLIYYSQIVNDFQKGDIAEGYSVSREKKESFPLTVTSAQKNPTAFYLCASSIDRQVSRYGYTFGSGTRLTVV.